This T cell receptor (beta chain) is from a study of T cell responses to AZD1222 COVID-19 vaccine. Whole-study findings and limits: Seropositive at baseline were only five or six AZD1222 recipients. Two AZD1222 doses significantly raised spike-specific TCR breadth and depth over controls. Reportedly, nearly half of unique spike TCRs recognized epitopes outside B.1.351/B.1.1.7 mutations.

Concerning this clone: As yet, its antigen is unknown.

The CDR3 consists of 14 residues. From germline, CDR1 is MNHEY and CDR2 SVGEGT. Trimming removed 2 bases from V and 8 bases from J, with 15 bases in between. Profiling relied on immunoSEQ multiplex PCR, and the TCRdb table lists in-frame clones only, not all of them. The sample consists of 35,000 to 55,000 clones, under 85% of them appearing once. The specimen comprised peripheral blood, sampled on day 0 of AZD1222 vaccination. This sequence was found in an adult in good health. The V call is TRBV6-2 or TRBV6-3, the J call TRBJ1-2; a possible D gene is TRBD1 (6 bases). CDR3 sequence reads: CASSYPGPGEGYTF. The CDR3 DNA follows: TGTGCCAGCAGTTACCCTGGGCCAGGGGAAGGCTACACCTTC.